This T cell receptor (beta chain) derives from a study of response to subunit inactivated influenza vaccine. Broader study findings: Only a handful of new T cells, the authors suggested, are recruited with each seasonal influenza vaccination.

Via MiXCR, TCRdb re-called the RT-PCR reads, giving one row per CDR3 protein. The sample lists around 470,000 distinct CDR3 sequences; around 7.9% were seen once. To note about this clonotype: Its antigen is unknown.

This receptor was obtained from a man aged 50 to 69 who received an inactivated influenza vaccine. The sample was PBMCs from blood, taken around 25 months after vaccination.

This CDR3 is CAISDIQEGEQFF. CDR3 nucleotides: TGTGCCATCAGTGACATCCAGGAGGGTGAGCAGTTCTTC. The chain uses TRBV10-3 and TRBJ2-1, with D perhaps TRBD2 (6 bases). Germline CDR1 reads ENHRY; CDR2 reads SYGVKD. V lost 3 bases and J lost 9, with 12 bases in between. The CDR3 sequence is 13 residues long.